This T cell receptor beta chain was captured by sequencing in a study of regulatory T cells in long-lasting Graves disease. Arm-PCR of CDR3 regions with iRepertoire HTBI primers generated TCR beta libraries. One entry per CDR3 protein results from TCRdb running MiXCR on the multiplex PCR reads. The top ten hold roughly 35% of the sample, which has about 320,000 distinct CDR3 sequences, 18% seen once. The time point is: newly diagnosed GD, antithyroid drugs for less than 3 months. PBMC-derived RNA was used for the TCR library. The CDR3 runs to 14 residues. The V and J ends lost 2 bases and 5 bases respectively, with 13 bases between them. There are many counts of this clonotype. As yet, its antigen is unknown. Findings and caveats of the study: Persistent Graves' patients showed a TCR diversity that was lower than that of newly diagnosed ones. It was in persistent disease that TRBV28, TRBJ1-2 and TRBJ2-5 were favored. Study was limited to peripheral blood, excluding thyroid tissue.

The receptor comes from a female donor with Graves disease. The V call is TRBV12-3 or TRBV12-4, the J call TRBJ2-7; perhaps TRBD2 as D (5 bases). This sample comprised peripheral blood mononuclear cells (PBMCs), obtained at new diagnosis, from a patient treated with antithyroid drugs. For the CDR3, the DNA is TGTGCCAGCAGTTTAATGGCGGGTAACGACGAGCAGTACTTC. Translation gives CASSLMAGNDEQYF.